This TCR beta chain derives from a study of blood T cell repertoires in COVID-19. Overall study context: Italy, Spain and the United States were the sources of the convalescent and acute COVID-19 samples. T cells, B-cell-depleted T cells, or PBMCs supplied cDNA or gDNA.

V was pared by 1 base and J by 1 base, with 9 bases between. The CDR3 is made up of 15 amino acids. Germline V gene data show CDR1 as LGHDT and CDR2 as YNNKEL (reference sequence). As processed by the authors: Estimation of nucleated cell counts relied on the amplification of reference gene primers. TCRdb keeps only in-frame clones here, not all; method: immunoSEQ multiplex PCR. V, J and clone size reflect that table, while D and trimming were determined from the DNA. The repertoire holds under 75,000 clones, 60% to 80% seen once, with roughly 6% in the top ten. The receptor was derived from a woman in her sixties or seventies with acute or convalescent COVID-19. V usage is TRBV3-1 (or the pseudogene TRBV3-2) and J usage is TRBJ2-3, with D possibly being TRBD1 (5 bases). Material: peripheral blood. The CDR3 protein is CASSQGQGGTDTQYF. The CDR3 nucleotides are TGTGCCAGCAGCCAAGGGCAGGGTGGCACAGATACGCAGTATTTT.